This TCR beta chain was recovered during a study of CD8 T cells in ankylosing spondylitis. V gave up 4 bases and J gave up 2 bases; unmatched junction bases: 13. This CDR3 contains 17 residues. TCRdb ran MiXCR on the 5' RACE reads and lists one entry per CDR3 protein. The sample has around 340,000 distinct CDR3 sequences, 20% seen once. The receptor was derived from a male donor with ankylosing spondylitis or in good health (not recorded which). J is TRBJ2-5 and V is TRBV12-3 or TRBV12-4; 7 nucleotides match TRBD1. The sample comprised blood, either unsorted or a sorted T cell fraction (not recorded which). The CDR3, as DNA: TGTGCCAGCAGTTCCTCTGTGAGGGGGCGGTTTCAAGAGACCCAGTACTTC. Protein product: CASSSSVRGRFQETQYF.